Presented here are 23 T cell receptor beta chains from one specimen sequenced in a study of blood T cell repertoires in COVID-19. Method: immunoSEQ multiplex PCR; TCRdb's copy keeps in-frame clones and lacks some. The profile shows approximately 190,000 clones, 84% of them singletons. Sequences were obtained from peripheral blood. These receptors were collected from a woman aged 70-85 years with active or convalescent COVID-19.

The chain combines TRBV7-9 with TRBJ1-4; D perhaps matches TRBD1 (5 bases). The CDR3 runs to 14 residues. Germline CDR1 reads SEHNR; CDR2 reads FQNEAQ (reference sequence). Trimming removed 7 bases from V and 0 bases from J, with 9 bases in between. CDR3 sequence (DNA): TGTGCCAGCAAGGGGCAGGCAACTAATGAAAAACTGTTTTTT. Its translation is CASKGQATNEKLFF.

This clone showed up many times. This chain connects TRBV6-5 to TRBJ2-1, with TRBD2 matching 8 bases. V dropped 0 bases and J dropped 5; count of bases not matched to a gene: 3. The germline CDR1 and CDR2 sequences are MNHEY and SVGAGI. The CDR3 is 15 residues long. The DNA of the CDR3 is TGTGCCAGCAGTTACTCGACTAGCGTGAACAATGAGCAGTTCTTC. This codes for CASSYSTSVNNEQFF.

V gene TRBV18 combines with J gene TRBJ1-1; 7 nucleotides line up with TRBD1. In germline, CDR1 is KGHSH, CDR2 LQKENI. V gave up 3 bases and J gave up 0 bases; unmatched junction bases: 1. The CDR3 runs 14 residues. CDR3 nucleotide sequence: TGTGCCAGCTCACCGGGACAGATGAACACTGAAGCTTTCTTT. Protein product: CASSPGQMNTEAFF.

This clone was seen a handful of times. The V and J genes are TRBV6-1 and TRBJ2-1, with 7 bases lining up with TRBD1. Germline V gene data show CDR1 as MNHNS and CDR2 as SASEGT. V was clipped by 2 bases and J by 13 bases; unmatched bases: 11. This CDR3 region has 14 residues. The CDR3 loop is CASSESRTGGVQFF. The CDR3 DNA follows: TGTGCCAGCAGTGAATCGCGGACAGGAGGTGTACAGTTCTTC.

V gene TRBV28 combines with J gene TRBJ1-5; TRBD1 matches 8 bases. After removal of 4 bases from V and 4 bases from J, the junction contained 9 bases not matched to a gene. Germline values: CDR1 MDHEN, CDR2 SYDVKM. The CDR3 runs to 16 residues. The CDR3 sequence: CASSSQGAGRNQPQHF. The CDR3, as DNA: TGTGCCAGCAGTTCTCAGGGGGCTGGTAGGAATCAGCCCCAGCATTTT.

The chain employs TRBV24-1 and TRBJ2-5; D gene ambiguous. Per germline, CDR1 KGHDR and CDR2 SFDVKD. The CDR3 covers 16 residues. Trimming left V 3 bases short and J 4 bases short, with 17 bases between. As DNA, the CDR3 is TGTGCCACCAGTGATATGAGGAGTGAATTGGGAGAGACCCAGTACTTC. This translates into CATSDMRSELGETQYF.

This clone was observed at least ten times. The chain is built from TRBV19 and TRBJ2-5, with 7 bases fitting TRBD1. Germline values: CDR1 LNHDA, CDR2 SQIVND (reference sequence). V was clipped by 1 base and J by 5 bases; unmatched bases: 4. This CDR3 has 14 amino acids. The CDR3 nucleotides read TGTGCCAGTAGTATAGGGAACAGGGGCGAGACCCAGTACTTC. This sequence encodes CASSIGNRGETQYF.

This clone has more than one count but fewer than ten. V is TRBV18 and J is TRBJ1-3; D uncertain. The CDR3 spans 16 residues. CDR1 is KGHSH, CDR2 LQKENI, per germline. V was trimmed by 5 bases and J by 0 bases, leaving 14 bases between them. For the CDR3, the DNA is TGTGCCAGCTCATCAGGAAGCGGGTTCTCTGGAAACACCATATATTTT. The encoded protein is CASSSGSGFSGNTIYF.

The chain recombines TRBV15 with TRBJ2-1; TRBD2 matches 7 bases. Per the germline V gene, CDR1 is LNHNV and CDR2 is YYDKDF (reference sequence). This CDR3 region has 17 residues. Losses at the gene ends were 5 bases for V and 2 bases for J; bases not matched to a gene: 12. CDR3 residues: CATSRRFSGLTYNEQFF. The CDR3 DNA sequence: TGTGCCACCAGCCGACGATTTTCGGGACTAACCTACAATGAGCAGTTCTTC.

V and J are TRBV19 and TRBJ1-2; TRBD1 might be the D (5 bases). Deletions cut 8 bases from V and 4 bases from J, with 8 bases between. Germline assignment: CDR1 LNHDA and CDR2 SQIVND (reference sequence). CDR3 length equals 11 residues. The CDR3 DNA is TGTGCCAGTGGCAGGGCCTATGGCTACACCTTC. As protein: CASGRAYGYTF. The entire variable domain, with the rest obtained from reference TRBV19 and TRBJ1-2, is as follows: DGGITQSPKYLFRKEGQNVTLSCEQNLNHDAMYWYRQDPGQGLRLIYYSQIVNDFQKGDIAEGYSVSREKKESFPLTVTSAQKNPTAFYLCASGRAYGYTFGSGTRLTVV.

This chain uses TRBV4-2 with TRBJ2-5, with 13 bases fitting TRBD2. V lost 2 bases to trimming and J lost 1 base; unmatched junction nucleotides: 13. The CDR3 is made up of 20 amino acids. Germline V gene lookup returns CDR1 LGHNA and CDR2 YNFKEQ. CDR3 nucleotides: TGTGCCAGCAGCCAACTACCTATGGCCGGGACTAGCGGGATCCAAGAGACCCAGTACTTC. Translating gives CASSQLPMAGTSGIQETQYF.

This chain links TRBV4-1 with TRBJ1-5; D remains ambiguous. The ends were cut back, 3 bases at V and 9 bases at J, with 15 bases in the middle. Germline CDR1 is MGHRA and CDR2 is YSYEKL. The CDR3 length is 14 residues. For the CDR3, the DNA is TGCGCCAGCAGCCAGTCTGGAGGGATGCCGCCCCAGCATTTT. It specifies CASSQSGGMPPQHF.

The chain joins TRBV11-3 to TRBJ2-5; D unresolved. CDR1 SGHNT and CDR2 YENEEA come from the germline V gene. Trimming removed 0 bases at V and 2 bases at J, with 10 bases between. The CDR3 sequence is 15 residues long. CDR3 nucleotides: TGTGCCAGCAGCTTAGACTCTACGTTGCAAGAGACCCAGTACTTC. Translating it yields CASSLDSTLQETQYF.

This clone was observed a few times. The chain's CDR3 is CATSRDEGRAGGYTF. Written as DNA, the CDR3 is TGTGCCACCAGCAGAGACGAGGGCAGGGCGGGGGGCTACACCTTC. The rearrangement uses TRBV15 and TRBJ1-2; weak D call: TRBD1 (5 bases). Trimming stripped 0 bases from V and 8 bases from J, with 16 bases between. The germline V gene encodes CDR1 LNHNV and CDR2 YYDKDF (reference sequence). CDR3 size: 15 residues.

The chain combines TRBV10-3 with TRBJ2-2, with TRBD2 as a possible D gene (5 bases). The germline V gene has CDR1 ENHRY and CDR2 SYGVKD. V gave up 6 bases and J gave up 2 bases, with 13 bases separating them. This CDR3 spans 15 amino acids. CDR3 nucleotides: TGTGCCATCAGCCCCGGACTGTCTAACACCGGGGAGCTGTTTTTT. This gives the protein CAISPGLSNTGELFF.

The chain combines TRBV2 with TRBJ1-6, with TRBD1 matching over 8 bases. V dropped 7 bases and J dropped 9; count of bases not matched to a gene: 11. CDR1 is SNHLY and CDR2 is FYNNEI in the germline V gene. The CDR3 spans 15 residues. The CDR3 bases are TGTGCCAGCATTAGGACAGGGAAGGGTTTTTCACCCCTCCACTTT. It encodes CASIRTGKGFSPLHF.

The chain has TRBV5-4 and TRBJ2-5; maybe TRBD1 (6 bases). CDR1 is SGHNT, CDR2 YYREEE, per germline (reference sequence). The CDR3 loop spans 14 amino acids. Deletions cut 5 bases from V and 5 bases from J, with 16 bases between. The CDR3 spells CASSDGGAWETQYF. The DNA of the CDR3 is TGTGCCAGCAGTGATGGGGGCGCATGGGAGACCCAGTACTTC.

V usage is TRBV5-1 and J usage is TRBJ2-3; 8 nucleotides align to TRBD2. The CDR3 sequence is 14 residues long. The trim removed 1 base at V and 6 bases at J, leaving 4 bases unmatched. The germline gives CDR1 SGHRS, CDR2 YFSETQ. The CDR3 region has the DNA TGCGCCAGCAGCTTGAGCGGGAGTCGGGATACGCAGTATTTT. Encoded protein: CASSLSGSRDTQYF.

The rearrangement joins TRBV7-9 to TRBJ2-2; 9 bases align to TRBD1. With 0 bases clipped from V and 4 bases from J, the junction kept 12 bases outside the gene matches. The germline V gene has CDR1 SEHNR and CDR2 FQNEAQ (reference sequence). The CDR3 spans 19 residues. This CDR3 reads CASSLAGTGKNGTTGELFF. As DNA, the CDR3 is TGTGCCAGCAGCTTAGCCGGGACAGGGAAGAACGGAACCACCGGGGAGCTGTTTTTT.

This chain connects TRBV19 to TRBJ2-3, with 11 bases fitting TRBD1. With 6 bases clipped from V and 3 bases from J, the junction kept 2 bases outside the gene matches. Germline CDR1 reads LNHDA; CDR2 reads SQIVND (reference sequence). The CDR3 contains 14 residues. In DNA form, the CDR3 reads TGTGCCAGTAGGGACAGGGGGCGAACAGATACGCAGTATTTT. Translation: CASRDRGRTDTQYF.

The CDR3 DNA reads TGTGCCAGCAGCCCCCGGGGACTTTCTAACTATGGCTACACCTTC. Its translation is CASSPRGLSNYGYTF. This rearrangement joins TRBV7-9 to TRBJ1-2, with a possible D match to TRBD1 (5 bases). Germline V CDR1 and CDR2: SEHNR, FQNEAQ (reference sequence). The CDR3 runs 15 residues. Between the trimmed V and J ends, which lost 5 bases and 0 bases, there was a span of 13 bases.

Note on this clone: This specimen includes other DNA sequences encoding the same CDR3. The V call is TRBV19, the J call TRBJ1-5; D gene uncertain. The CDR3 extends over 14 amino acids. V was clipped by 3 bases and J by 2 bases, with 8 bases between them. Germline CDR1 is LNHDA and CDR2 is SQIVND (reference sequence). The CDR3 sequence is CASSMSGGNQPQHF. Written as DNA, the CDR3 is TGTGCCAGTAGTATGTCGGGAGGCAATCAGCCCCAGCATTTT.

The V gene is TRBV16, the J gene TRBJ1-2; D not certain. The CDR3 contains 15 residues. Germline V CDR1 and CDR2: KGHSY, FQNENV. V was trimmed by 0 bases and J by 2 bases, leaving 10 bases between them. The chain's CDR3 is CASSQSEAFNYGYTF. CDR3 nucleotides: TGTGCCAGCAGCCAATCGGAGGCCTTCAACTATGGCTACACCTTC.